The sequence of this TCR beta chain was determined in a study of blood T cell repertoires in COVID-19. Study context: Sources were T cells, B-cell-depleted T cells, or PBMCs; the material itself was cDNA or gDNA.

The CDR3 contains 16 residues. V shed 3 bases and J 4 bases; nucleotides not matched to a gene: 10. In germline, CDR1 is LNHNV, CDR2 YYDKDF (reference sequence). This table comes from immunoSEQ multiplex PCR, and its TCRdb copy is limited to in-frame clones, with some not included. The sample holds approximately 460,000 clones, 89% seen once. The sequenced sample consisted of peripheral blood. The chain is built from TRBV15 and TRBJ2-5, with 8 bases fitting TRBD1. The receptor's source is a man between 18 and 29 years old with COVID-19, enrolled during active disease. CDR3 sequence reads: CATSRGTGLSRETQYF. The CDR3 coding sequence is TGTGCCACCAGCAGGGGGACAGGCCTAAGCCGAGAGACCCAGTACTTC.